The 32 T cell receptor beta chains in this list originate from one sample, sequenced in a study of lymphopenia after photon versus proton radiotherapy. The table came from immunoSEQ multiplex PCR; TCRdb's copy has only in-frame clones and leaves some out. The repertoire has about 15,000 clones, 70% to 90% of them found once; the top ten carry about 9.9%. The sample in question was peripheral blood, obtained from a patient treated with proton-based radiotherapy. The receptors derive from a man between 65 and 79 years old with pancreatic cancer.

J is TRBJ2-5 and V is TRBV5-1, with 9 bases lining up with TRBD1. CDR3 size: 16 residues. V trimming: 2 bases; J trimming: 5 bases; junction bases outside the gene matches: 10. Germline values: CDR1 SGHRS, CDR2 YFSETQ. This CDR3 reads CASSFATGGAGETQYF. The CDR3 nucleotides read TGCGCCAGCAGCTTCGCCACAGGGGGCGCTGGGGAGACCCAGTACTTC.

The chain recombines TRBV4-1 with TRBJ1-3; TRBD1 is a possible D gene (6 bases). Between the trimmed V and J ends, which lost 1 base and 4 bases, there was a span of 14 bases. The CDR3 length is 16 residues. In germline, CDR1 is MGHRA, CDR2 YSYEKL. The CDR3 DNA reads TGCGCCAGCAGCCAAGTTGGGAGGGGGTCCGGAAACACCATATATTTT. Its translation: CASSQVGRGSGNTIYF.

The rearrangement joins TRBV6-6 to TRBJ1-1, with D possibly being TRBD1 (6 bases). Trimming took 0 bases from V and 0 from J, leaving 8 bases between them. Germline CDR1 MNHNY, CDR2 SVGAGI (reference sequence). The CDR3 is 15 residues long. DNA of the CDR3: TGTGCCAGCAGTTACTCTCGGGACATGAACACTGAAGCTTTCTTT. It is translated as CASSYSRDMNTEAFF.

V gene TRBV19 combines with J gene TRBJ1-5, with a weak D call TRBD1 (5 bases). The germline gives CDR1 LNHDA, CDR2 SQIVND (reference sequence). The CDR3 sequence is 15 residues long. Trimming took 3 bases from V and 7 from J, leaving 16 bases between them. The CDR3 loop is CASSIGPGGDQPQHF. CDR3 DNA: TGTGCCAGTAGTATTGGACCAGGAGGGGACCAGCCCCAGCATTTT.

The chain links TRBV7-2 to TRBJ1-5, with D possibly TRBD1 on 6 matching bases. This CDR3 is built from 15 residues. Germline V CDR1 and CDR2: SGHTA, FQGNSA. V was cut by 1 base and J by 1 base, with 8 bases left in between. The CDR3: CASSLGRGSNQPQHF. The CDR3 nucleotides read TGTGCCAGCAGCTTAGGAAGGGGGAGCAATCAGCCCCAGCATTTT.

The chain combines TRBV19 with TRBJ1-1, with D unclear. This CDR3 comprises 14 residues. The germline V and J ends were trimmed by 3 bases and 6 bases, with 14 bases remaining between them. Germline V gives CDR1 LNHDA, CDR2 SQIVND (reference sequence). CDR3 loop: CASSIGAVVSEAFF. The CDR3 region has the DNA TGTGCCAGTAGTATCGGTGCGGTTGTGTCTGAAGCTTTCTTT. Based on the CDR3 plus reference TRBV19 and TRBJ1-1, the full variable domain is DGGITQSPKYLFRKEGQNVTLSCEQNLNHDAMYWYRQDPGQGLRLIYYSQIVNDFQKGDIAEGYSVSREKKESFPLTVTSAQKNPTAFYLCASSIGAVVSEAFFGQGTRLTVV.

This clone was observed a single time. The genes are TRBV30 and TRBJ2-3; 9 positions agree with TRBD2. Germline V gene lookup returns CDR1 GTSNPN and CDR2 SVGIG (reference sequence). This CDR3 is 13 amino acids long. Germline trimming cut 7 bases from V and 2 bases from J; bases unmatched to any gene: 4. The DNA for the CDR3 is TGTGCCTCAACTAGCGGGCTCACAGATACGCAGTATTTT. It codes for CASTSGLTDTQYF.

The J gene is TRBJ1-2, the V gene TRBV10-3; tentatively, D is TRBD1 (5 bases). The CDR3 length is 13 residues. V lost 2 bases, J lost 4 bases, and 8 bases lay in between. Germline-derived CDR1 and CDR2 are ENHRY and SYGVKD. CDR3 nucleotides: TGTGCCATCAGTGAGGGAGGGACCTATGGCTACACCTTC. It codes for CAISEGGTYGYTF.

This chain uses TRBV18 with TRBJ1-2, with TRBD1 matching over 8 bases. The germline V gene encodes CDR1 KGHSH and CDR2 LQKENI. V lost 4 bases, J lost 5 bases, and 21 bases stayed unmatched. The CDR3 has 19 residues. As DNA, the CDR3 is TGTGCCAGCTCACTCGGACGACTAACAGGGGGGCTTGGAGGATATGGCTACACCTTC. Its protein product is CASSLGRLTGGLGGYGYTF. Drawing the rest from reference TRBV18 and TRBJ1-2, the complete variable domain is NAGVMQNPRHLVRRRGQEARLRCSPMKGHSHVYWYRQLPEEGLKFMVYLQKENIIDESGMPKERFSAEFPKEGPSILRIQQVVRGDSAAYFCASSLGRLTGGLGGYGYTFGSGTRLTVV.

The rearrangement joins TRBV7-8 to TRBJ1-2; TRBD1 is a possible D gene (5 bases). This CDR3 has 15 residues. The germline gives CDR1 SGHVS, CDR2 FQNEAQ. V lost 7 bases and J lost 5, with 20 bases in between. CDR3 residues: CASTPLTGPGYGYTF. The CDR3 DNA sequence: TGTGCCAGCACCCCTCTTACAGGCCCGGGGTATGGCTACACCTTC.

This clone was detected a few times. The V and J genes are TRBV14 and TRBJ1-1; D unclear. Looked up from germline, CDR1 is SGHDN and CDR2 is FVKESK. The CDR3 covers 13 residues. Trimming left V 1 base short and J 2 bases short, with 5 bases between. The CDR3 sequence: CASSQGVNTEAFF. CDR3 sequence (DNA): TGTGCCAGCAGCCAAGGTGTCAACACTGAAGCTTTCTTT.

The chain is built from TRBV5-3 and TRBJ2-7; 12 bases match TRBD1. TRBV5-3 is designated an ORF whose function remains uncertain. The CDR3 has 17 residues. V lost 3 bases to trimming and J lost 0 bases; unmatched junction nucleotides: 7. CDR3 DNA: TGTGCCAGAAGCTACCGGGACAGGGGGCTTAGCTCCTACGAGCAGTACTTC. Amino acid sequence: CARSYRDRGLSSYEQYF.

This clone was seen once. This sequence joins TRBV10-3 and TRBJ1-2; 7 bases fit TRBD1. CDR3 length: 14 amino acids. V trimming: 4 bases; J trimming: 2 bases; junction bases outside the gene matches: 4. Germline assignment: CDR1 ENHRY and CDR2 SYGVKD. The CDR3 nucleotides are TGTGCCATCAGTGCCAGGGGGAGAAACTATGGCTACACCTTC. This codes for CAISARGRNYGYTF.

V usage is TRBV6-6 and J usage is TRBJ1-2; TRBD1 is a possible D gene (5 bases). V was trimmed by 1 base and J by 8 bases, leaving 17 bases between them. Germline V gene data show CDR1 as MNHNY and CDR2 as SVGAGI (reference sequence). The CDR3 sequence is 15 residues long. The CDR3: CASSYYEDTSEGYTF. CDR3 DNA sequence: TGTGCCAGCAGTTACTATGAGGACACCTCGGAGGGCTACACCTTC.

CDR3 sequence reads: CASSFPGSGFREQFF. In DNA form, the CDR3 reads TGTGCCAGCAGCTTCCCCGGGAGCGGATTCAGGGAGCAGTTCTTC. V usage is TRBV11-3 and J usage is TRBJ2-1; D perhaps matches TRBD2 (6 bases). Germline V gene lookup returns CDR1 SGHNT and CDR2 YENEEA. V was clipped by 3 bases and J by 10 bases, with 19 bases between them. This CDR3 contains 15 residues.

This sequence joins TRBV5-1 and TRBJ1-1; 8 positions agree with TRBD1. This CDR3 is built from 14 residues. The J segment lost 6 bases and the V segment lost 4 bases, leaving 8 bases of the junction unmatched. CDR1 is SGHRS, CDR2 YFSETQ, per germline. In DNA form, the CDR3 reads TGCGCCAGCAGCACTCGACAGGGGTTGGCTGAAGCTTTCTTT. It translates to CASSTRQGLAEAFF.

J is TRBJ2-3 and V is TRBV5-4; no firm D call. This CDR3 has 13 amino acids. CDR1 SGHNT and CDR2 YYREEE come from the germline V gene (reference sequence). Trimming left V 1 base short and J 5 bases short, with 8 bases between. The CDR3 nucleotides are TGTGCCAGCAGCTTGTATGCACTAGATACGCAGTATTTT. It encodes CASSLYALDTQYF.

The rearrangement joins TRBV18 to TRBJ2-7; perhaps TRBD2 as D (6 bases). The germline V and J ends were trimmed by 3 bases and 7 bases, with 13 bases remaining between them. The CDR3 contains 13 residues. In germline, CDR1 is KGHSH, CDR2 LQKENI. The CDR3 nucleotides read TGTGCCAGCTCACCCCAGGCAGGGAGGGAGCAGTACTTC. Translation gives CASSPQAGREQYF.

The genes are TRBV14 and TRBJ2-1, with D possibly matching TRBD2 (6 bases). CDR3 size: 15 residues. Trimming removed 0 bases from V and 9 bases from J, with 15 bases in between. Per germline, CDR1 SGHDN and CDR2 FVKESK. This CDR3 reads CASSQDFRRAGEQFF. CDR3 nucleotides: TGTGCCAGCAGCCAAGATTTTAGGAGGGCCGGTGAGCAGTTCTTC.

The genes are TRBV30 and TRBJ2-5, with D tentatively TRBD1 (5 bases). The CDR3 spans 14 residues. Germline V gives CDR1 GTSNPN, CDR2 SVGIG (reference sequence). The germline V and J ends were trimmed by 0 bases and 7 bases, with 15 bases remaining between them. Written as DNA, the CDR3 is TGTGCCTGGAGTGTCGGGCAGGGATTGGGGACCCAGTACTTC. Encoded protein: CAWSVGQGLGTQYF.

The V call is TRBV23-1, the J call TRBJ2-4; no clear D gene. TRBV23-1 has ORF status, its function being uncertain. V was pared by 10 bases and J by 6 bases, with 7 bases between. The CDR3 sequence is 10 residues long. The CDR3 protein is CAIPRNIQYF. CDR3 in DNA: TGCGCCATCCCTAGAAACATTCAGTACTTC.

The chain combines TRBV7-3 with TRBJ1-1, with D possibly being TRBD1 (6 bases). CDR1 is SGHTA and CDR2 is FQGTGA in the germline V gene. Between the trimmed V and J ends, which lost 3 bases and 3 bases, there was a span of 14 bases. CDR3 length: 15 amino acids. CDR3: CASSFATGADTEAFF. For the CDR3, the DNA is TGTGCCAGCAGCTTCGCGACGGGGGCGGACACTGAAGCTTTCTTT.

This rearrangement joins TRBV12-2 to TRBJ1-4. TRBV12-2 is given as a pseudogene. The CDR3 consists of 14 residues. The CDR3 is CASPIGQLREKLFF. The CDR3 nucleotides read TGTGCAAGTCCCATAGGGCAGCTACGCGAAAAACTGTTTTTT.

This clone was seen more than once but under ten times. The V gene is TRBV2, the J gene TRBJ1-2; 9 positions match TRBD1. This CDR3 has 15 residues. Losses at the gene ends were 7 bases for V and 4 bases for J; bases not matched to a gene: 10. Germline CDR1 SNHLY, CDR2 FYNNEI. The CDR3: CASTLETGQGYGYTF. CDR3 bases: TGTGCCAGCACCTTAGAGACGGGACAGGGCTATGGCTACACCTTC.

The chain couples TRBV12-5 to TRBJ1-2; unclear D gene. V was pared by 7 bases and J by 2 bases, with 17 bases between. The germline gives CDR1 LGHNT, CDR2 FRNRAP. The CDR3 is 15 amino acids. CDR3 loop: CASAPARVPNYGYTF. Here the CDR3 DNA reads TGTGCTAGTGCCCCGGCTAGGGTCCCCAACTATGGCTACACCTTC.

This clone was detected a few times. The chain combines TRBV19 with TRBJ2-3; 8 positions agree with TRBD1. Per germline, CDR1 LNHDA and CDR2 SQIVND (reference sequence). V gave up 5 bases and J gave up 4 bases; unmatched junction bases: 5. The CDR3 runs 14 residues. CDR3 amino acids: CASSGGQDPDTQYF. CDR3 nucleotide sequence: TGTGCCAGTAGTGGGGGACAGGATCCAGATACGCAGTATTTT.

The chain uses TRBV7-3 and TRBJ1-2, with 8 bases matching TRBD1. V was clipped by 3 bases and J by 5 bases; unmatched bases: 2. Germline lookup yields CDR1 SGHTA and CDR2 FQGTGA. CDR3 length: 13 residues. The CDR3 spells CASSFNRGYGYTF. Written as DNA, the CDR3 is TGTGCCAGCAGCTTCAACAGGGGGTATGGCTACACCTTC.

The J gene is TRBJ2-7, the V gene TRBV5-4, with TRBD1 matching over 8 bases. Germline values: CDR1 SGHNT, CDR2 YYREEE (reference sequence). The J segment lost 7 bases and the V segment lost 4 bases, leaving 13 bases of the junction unmatched. This CDR3 contains 15 residues. The CDR3 region is CASSARETGVREQYF. DNA for the CDR3: TGTGCCAGCAGCGCCCGAGAGACAGGGGTGAGGGAGCAGTACTTC. The entire variable domain, with the rest obtained from reference TRBV5-4 and TRBJ2-7, is as follows: ETGVTQSPTHLIKTRGQQVTLRCSSQSGHNTVSWYQQALGQGPQFIFQYYREEENGRGNFPPRFSGLQFPNYSSELNVNALELDDSALYLCASSARETGVREQYFGPGTRLTVT.

This chain uses TRBV19 with TRBJ1-2, with 7 bases aligning to TRBD1. Germline CDR1 LNHDA, CDR2 SQIVND (reference sequence). The CDR3 sequence is 13 residues long. V trimming: 5 bases; J trimming: 2 bases; junction bases outside the gene matches: 2. CDR3 DNA: TGTGCCAGTAGTCGGGACAGAAACTATGGCTACACCTTC. This encodes CASSRDRNYGYTF.

As regards this clone: Compared with germline, one end of the junction differs, possibly owing to a read error. The rearrangement links TRBV19 to TRBJ1-2; 9 positions agree with TRBD1. This CDR3 has 11 residues. Germline V gene data show CDR1 as LNHDA and CDR2 as SQIVND (reference sequence). The CDR3 sequence is CASSGTGPQYF. In DNA, the CDR3 is TGTGCCAGTAGTGGGACAGGGCCCCAATACTTC.

This clone was observed a few times. V is TRBV5-8 and J is TRBJ2-1, with 16 bases matching TRBD2. The CDR3 has 18 amino acids. After removal of 5 bases from V and 4 bases from J, the junction contained 9 bases not matched to a gene. Looked up from germline, CDR1 is SGHTS and CDR2 is YDEGEE. The CDR3 region has the DNA TGTGCCAGCAGACTTGTCGTGGGACTAGCGGGAGGGTACAATGAGCAGTTCTTC. This codes for CASRLVVGLAGGYNEQFF.

This chain joins TRBV11-2 and TRBJ2-3; possible D gene TRBD2, 6 bases. V lost 1 base and J 3 bases, leaving 11 bases between the germline ends. The CDR3 extends over 15 amino acids. Germline CDR1 reads SGHAT; CDR2 reads FQNNGV. In DNA, the CDR3 is TGTGCCAGCAGCTTAGGGGACTTACCTACAGATACGCAGTATTTT. It translates to CASSLGDLPTDTQYF.